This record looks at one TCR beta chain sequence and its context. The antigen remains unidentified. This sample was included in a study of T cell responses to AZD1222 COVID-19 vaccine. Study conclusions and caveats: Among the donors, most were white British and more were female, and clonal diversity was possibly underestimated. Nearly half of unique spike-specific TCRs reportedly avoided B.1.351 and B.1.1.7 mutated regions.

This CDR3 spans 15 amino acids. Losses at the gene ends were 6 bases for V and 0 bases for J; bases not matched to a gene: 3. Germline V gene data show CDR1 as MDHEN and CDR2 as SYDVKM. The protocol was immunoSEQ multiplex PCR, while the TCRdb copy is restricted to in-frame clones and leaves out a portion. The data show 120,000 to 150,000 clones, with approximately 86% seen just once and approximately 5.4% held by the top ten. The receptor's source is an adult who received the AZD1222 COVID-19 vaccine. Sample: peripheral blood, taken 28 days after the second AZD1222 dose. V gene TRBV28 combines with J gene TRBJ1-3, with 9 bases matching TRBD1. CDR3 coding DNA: TGTGCCAGCAGGACAGGGGGATCCTCTGGAAACACCATATATTTT. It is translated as CASRTGGSSGNTIYF.